This T cell receptor beta chain was observed in a study of T cell changes during pregnancy in multiple sclerosis. The CDR3 contains 13 residues. Deletions cut 4 bases from V and 2 bases from J, with 10 bases between. Germline values: CDR1 SGHDT, CDR2 YYEEEE. Here immunoSEQ multiplex PCR was the method, and the copy in TCRdb shows in-frame clones only, minus some. The data show roughly 110,000 clones, around 92% seen once. The chain recombines TRBV5-6 with TRBJ2-7; D is possibly TRBD1 (6 bases). The receptor was derived from a female donor with multiple sclerosis, enrolled in a pregnancy study. The sample consisted of peripheral blood, taken after pregnancy. CDR3 amino acids: CASSHQGTYEQYF. The CDR3 DNA reads TGTGCCAGCAGCCATCAGGGGACCTACGAGCAGTACTTC. The full variable domain, rest sourced from reference TRBV5-6 and TRBJ2-7, is DAGVTQSPTHLIKTRGQQVTLRCSPKSGHDTVSWYQQALGQGPQFIFQYYEEEERQRGNFPDRFSGHQFPNYSSELNVNALLLGDSALYLCASSHQGTYEQYFGPGTRLTVT.